These 18 T cell receptor beta chains were sequenced from one sample in a study of T cell responses to AZD1222 COVID-19 vaccine. The protocol was immunoSEQ multiplex PCR, while the TCRdb copy is restricted to in-frame clones and leaves out a portion. The sample yields about 130,000 clones, 88% seen once. Specimen: peripheral blood, collected on day 0 of AZD1222 vaccination. The receptors here all came from an adult in good health.

This clone appeared a single time. This chain's CDR3 is CASSLEWTGGGDTQYF. DNA of the CDR3: TGCGCCAGCAGCTTGGAGTGGACCGGCGGTGGAGATACGCAGTATTTT. The chain is built from TRBV5-1 and TRBJ2-3; D not certain. The V gene lost 0 bases and the J gene lost 5 bases, with 16 bases spanning the gap. CDR1 is SGHRS, CDR2 YFSETQ, per germline. The CDR3 runs to 16 residues.

The V gene is TRBV19, the J gene TRBJ2-7, with 8 bases matching TRBD2. V was clipped by 1 base and J by 2 bases; unmatched bases: 4. CDR1 LNHDA and CDR2 SQIVND come from the germline V gene (reference sequence). CDR3 length equals 15 residues. CDR3 DNA sequence: TGTGCCAGTAGTATAGCGGGGGGGCAGCCCTACGAGCAGTACTTC. It translates to CASSIAGGQPYEQYF.

The chain is built from TRBV5-6 and TRBJ1-6, with D tentatively TRBD1 (5 bases). The CDR3 has 15 amino acids. Germline CDR1 is SGHDT and CDR2 is YYEEEE. V shed 4 bases and J shed 7 bases, with 15 bases lying between them. Here the CDR3 reads CASSLNRLRNSPLHF. DNA of the CDR3: TGTGCCAGCAGCCTTAACAGGTTGCGGAATTCACCCCTCCACTTT.

The chain uses TRBV6-4 and TRBJ1-4; D remains unclear. Germline CDR1 is MRHNA and CDR2 is SNTAGT. The CDR3 runs 21 residues. With 2 bases removed from V and 0 bases from J, the gap between germline ends came to 25 bases. The chain's CDR3 is CASSDPIFVTSVFTTNEKLFF. In nucleotides, the CDR3 is TGTGCCAGCAGTGACCCCATTTTTGTCACGAGCGTGTTTACAACTAATGAAAAACTGTTTTTT.

The chain links TRBV3-1 (or the pseudogene TRBV3-2) to TRBJ1-2; D is unresolved. Germline CDR1 is LGHDT and CDR2 is YNNKEL (reference sequence). V shed 4 bases and J shed 8 bases, with 17 bases lying between them. The CDR3 loop spans 14 amino acids. Here the CDR3 DNA reads TGTGCCAGCAGCCCCCGGGGAGACATTGGGGGCTACACCTTC. Its translation: CASSPRGDIGGYTF.

The CDR3 sequence is CASRAGSNYGYTF. The CDR3, as DNA: TGTGCCAGCAGGGCAGGTTCAAACTATGGCTACACCTTC. The rearrangement uses TRBV7-9 and TRBJ1-2, with D hard to call. Trimming removed 6 bases at V and 2 bases at J, with 10 bases between. This CDR3 has 13 residues. Germline values: CDR1 SEHNR, CDR2 FQNEAQ (reference sequence).

V and J are TRBV3-1 (or the pseudogene TRBV3-2) and TRBJ1-1; D perhaps matches TRBD1 (5 bases). CDR1 is LGHDT, CDR2 YNNKEL, per germline (reference sequence). The CDR3 has 16 amino acids. Trimming removed 2 bases at V and 3 bases at J, with 16 bases between. The CDR3 DNA reads TGTGCCAGCAGCCAAATCGGGCGTACGGGGGACACTGAAGCTTTCTTT. It yields the protein CASSQIGRTGDTEAFF.

The J gene is TRBJ1-2, the V gene TRBV2, with 7 positions matching TRBD1. Trimming at V came to 6 bases and at J to 2 bases, leaving 6 bases not matched to a gene. The CDR3 extends over 14 amino acids. Germline V gene sequence: CDR1 SNHLY, CDR2 FYNNEI. Written as DNA, the CDR3 is TGTGCCAGCAGAGTGGGACAGAGGAACTATGGCTACACCTTC. Residues: CASRVGQRNYGYTF.

V usage is TRBV25-1 and J usage is TRBJ2-2; D unresolved. The ends were cut back, 11 bases at V and 0 bases at J, with 13 bases in the middle. This CDR3 spans 14 amino acids. Germline V gives CDR1 MGHDK, CDR2 SYGVNS. The CDR3 sequence: CAFETRTNTGELFF. The CDR3, as DNA: TGTGCCTTTGAGACCCGCACGAACACCGGGGAGCTGTTTTTT.

This chain uses TRBV19 with TRBJ2-7; 7 nucleotides agree with TRBD1. The CDR3 runs 14 residues. After removal of 6 bases from V and 1 base from J, the junction contained 6 bases not matched to a gene. Per germline, CDR1 LNHDA and CDR2 SQIVND (reference sequence). The DNA of the CDR3 is TGTGCCAGTAGCGACCGGGACAGATCCTACGAGCAGTACTTC. It yields the protein CASSDRDRSYEQYF.

This chain links TRBV4-3 with TRBJ1-1; D unresolved. Trimming shortened V by 1 base and J by 11 bases, and 14 bases separated the two germline ends. The CDR3 contains 13 residues. Germline values: CDR1 LGHNA, CDR2 YSLEER. CDR3 loop: CASSQGLPGRAFF. For the CDR3, the DNA is TGCGCCAGCAGCCAAGGGCTCCCGGGTCGCGCTTTCTTT.

This chain joins TRBV19 and TRBJ1-6; no definite D call. Germline CDR1 LNHDA, CDR2 SQIVND (reference sequence). Trimming pared 1 base from V and 7 bases from J, leaving 11 bases between. The CDR3 spans 15 residues. CDR3 DNA: TGTGCCAGTAGTATAGGTGGTTCAACGAATTCACCCCTCCACTTT. Translation gives CASSIGGSTNSPLHF.

This clone has a handful of counts. The gene calls are TRBV28 and TRBJ1-1, with D possibly matching TRBD1 (5 bases). Germline V gene lookup returns CDR1 MDHEN and CDR2 SYDVKM. The CDR3 has 14 amino acids. Trimming shortened V by 6 bases and J by 8 bases, and 19 bases separated the two germline ends. CDR3 nucleotides: TGTGCCAGCAGAAACCCAGGGCCTGACGGGGAAGCTTTCTTT. This encodes CASRNPGPDGEAFF.

The chain joins TRBV18 to TRBJ2-5; possible D gene TRBD2, 5 bases. V was clipped by 6 bases and J by 3 bases, with 14 bases between them. This CDR3 region has 14 residues. Germline loops: CDR1 KGHSH, CDR2 LQKENI. This CDR3 reads CASSKPGSEETQYF. The CDR3 DNA reads TGTGCCAGCTCTAAACCGGGGAGCGAAGAGACCCAGTACTTC.

This rearrangement joins TRBV10-3 to TRBJ1-2, with 9 bases lining up with TRBD1. V trimming: 10 bases; J trimming: 8 bases; junction bases outside the gene matches: 11. CDR1 is ENHRY and CDR2 is SYGVKD in the germline V gene. This CDR3 contains 13 residues. The CDR3 DNA reads as TGTGCCACACAGACAGGGGGATCTAGGGGCTACACCTTC. Residues: CATQTGGSRGYTF.

V and J are TRBV2 and TRBJ2-5; 7 nucleotides agree with TRBD1. Looked up from germline, CDR1 is SNHLY and CDR2 is FYNNEI. J lost 1 base, V lost 6 bases, and 2 bases had no gene match. The CDR3 runs 13 residues. The DNA for the CDR3 is TGTGCCAGCAGAGGGGGCTTCCAAGAGACCCAGTACTTC. Amino acid sequence: CASRGGFQETQYF.

The chain carries TRBV19 and TRBJ1-5; D is undetermined. The V gene lost 3 bases and the J gene lost 1 base, with 10 bases spanning the gap. Germline V gene lookup returns CDR1 LNHDA and CDR2 SQIVND (reference sequence). This CDR3 comprises 15 residues. For the CDR3, the DNA is TGTGCCAGTAGTATGAAACCCCCAAGCAATCAGCCCCAGCATTTT. Protein sequence: CASSMKPPSNQPQHF.

This chain uses TRBV10-2 with TRBJ1-2; no firm D call. The V gene's germline CDR1 is WSHSY and CDR2 SAAADI. The CDR3 is made up of 11 amino acids. The V gene lost 10 bases and the J gene lost 4 bases, with 10 bases spanning the gap. Written as DNA, the CDR3 is TGCGCCACCCAATCGGGCTATGGCTACACCTTC. As protein: CATQSGYGYTF.